This TCR beta chain was captured by sequencing in a study of T cell changes during pregnancy in multiple sclerosis. V lost 0 bases, J lost 2 bases, and 1 base stayed unmatched. The CDR3 loop spans 15 amino acids. From germline, CDR1 is MNHEY and CDR2 SVGAGI. Here immunoSEQ multiplex PCR was the method, and the copy in TCRdb shows in-frame clones only, minus some. The sample has around 30,000 clones, 89% seen once. The sequence was obtained from a female donor with multiple sclerosis, enrolled in a pregnancy study. The genes are TRBV6-5 and TRBJ2-7, with 10 nucleotides matching TRBD2. The source was CD8+ T cells from peripheral blood mononuclear cells, collected in the second trimester of pregnancy. The CDR3 DNA sequence: TGTGCCAGCAGTTACTCTGGGACTAGCGCCTACGAGCAGTACTTC. Residues: CASSYSGTSAYEQYF.